The 25 T cell receptor beta chains reported below all come from one sample, sequenced in a study of T cell responses to AZD1222 COVID-19 vaccine. Data came from immunoSEQ multiplex PCR; TCRdb stores just in-frame clones and leaves some out. The sample has about 100,000 clones; around nine tenths are singletons. The source material was peripheral blood, sampled on day 0 of AZD1222 vaccination. These receptors all stem from an adult in good health.

V usage is TRBV28 and J usage is TRBJ2-3; 7 nucleotides align to TRBD1. V dropped 10 bases and J dropped 0; count of bases not matched to a gene: 4. Germline V lookup: CDR1 MDHEN, CDR2 SYDVKM. The CDR3 totals 13 residues. The CDR3 DNA follows: TGTGCCAATCGGGACAGAAGCACAGATACGCAGTATTTT. It specifies CANRDRSTDTQYF.

The chain links TRBV11-3 to TRBJ2-2, with D possibly matching TRBD1 (6 bases). This CDR3 is 14 amino acids long. Germline lookup yields CDR1 SGHNT and CDR2 YENEEA. V lost 5 bases, J lost 3 bases, and 10 bases lay in between. The CDR3 coding sequence is TGTGCCAGCAGCCCAGAGGGGGACACCGGGGAGCTGTTTTTT. As protein: CASSPEGDTGELFF.

This chain joins TRBV9 and TRBJ1-2; 9 positions agree with TRBD1. The V gene end was trimmed by 1 base and the J gene end by 6 bases; junction bases not matched to a gene: 7. Per germline, CDR1 SGDLS and CDR2 YYNGEE. The CDR3 is made up of 15 amino acids. The CDR3 is CASSVTGTGYNGYTF. CDR3 sequence (DNA): TGTGCCAGCAGCGTAACCGGGACAGGGTATAATGGCTACACCTTC.

The chain recombines TRBV7-9 with TRBJ1-3; TRBD1 might be the D (5 bases). The germline V and J ends were trimmed by 5 bases and 0 bases, with 14 bases remaining between them. The CDR3 is made up of 16 amino acids. CDR1 is SEHNR, CDR2 FQNEAQ, per germline (reference sequence). For the CDR3, the DNA is TGTGCCAGCAGCACGGTAGGGGTCCTCTCTGGAAACACCATATATTTT. Amino acid sequence: CASSTVGVLSGNTIYF.

This clone was observed once. The chain recombines TRBV28 with TRBJ2-7, with TRBD2 matching over 12 bases. In germline, CDR1 is MDHEN, CDR2 SYDVKM. This CDR3 region has 15 residues. The ends lost 5 bases at V and 6 bases at J; junction bases unmatched: 8. The CDR3 is CASSLAGGPIFEQYF. The CDR3 DNA sequence: TGTGCCAGCAGTCTAGCGGGAGGGCCAATTTTCGAGCAGTACTTC.

The gene calls are TRBV3-1 (or the pseudogene TRBV3-2) and TRBJ2-2; D not resolved. This CDR3 has 15 amino acids. Germline assignment: CDR1 LGHDT and CDR2 YNNKEL (reference sequence). Trimming stripped 0 bases from V and 1 base from J, with 6 bases between. The CDR3 DNA follows: TGTGCCAGCAGCCAAGATAGGAGGAACACCGGGGAGCTGTTTTTT. Translating it yields CASSQDRRNTGELFF.

The V call is TRBV18, the J call TRBJ1-2; TRBD1 agrees at 11 bases. Trimming took 1 base from V and 3 from J; bases not matched to a gene: 1. The CDR3 sequence is 15 residues long. Germline-derived CDR1 and CDR2 are KGHSH and LQKENI. The CDR3 nucleotides read TGTGCCAGCTCACCACTGGGACAGGGGGACTATGGCTACACCTTC. This gives the protein CASSPLGQGDYGYTF.

This chain connects TRBV5-1 to TRBJ2-2; 8 nucleotides align to TRBD1. The ends lost 4 bases at V and 1 base at J; junction bases unmatched: 0. The CDR3 consists of 14 residues. Germline V gene lookup returns CDR1 SGHRS and CDR2 YFSETQ. The CDR3 DNA follows: TGCGCCAGCAGCGGGACAGGGAACACCGGGGAGCTGTTTTTT. It encodes CASSGTGNTGELFF.

V and J are TRBV6-1 and TRBJ1-5; no definite D call. The CDR3 length is 15 residues. Trimming cost V 5 bases and J 3 bases, with 14 bases left between them. Germline V gene sequence: CDR1 MNHNS, CDR2 SASEGT. The CDR3 nucleotides read TGTGCCAGCAGTCCCTCGGGGAGCCACAATCAGCCCCAGCATTTT. Translating gives CASSPSGSHNQPQHF.

The rearrangement links TRBV3-1 (or the pseudogene TRBV3-2) to TRBJ2-5; 9 positions agree with TRBD2. The V segment lost 4 bases and the J segment 5 bases; nucleotides outside the gene matches: 14. Germline CDR1 and CDR2: LGHDT and YNNKEL (reference sequence). This CDR3 spans 17 amino acids. The CDR3 reads CASSPDETGTSRETQYF. The CDR3 DNA is TGTGCCAGCAGCCCTGATGAGACCGGGACTAGCCGGGAGACCCAGTACTTC.

A note on this clone: The junction does not match germline at one end; this may be a read error. The chain employs TRBV11-1 and TRBJ2-6, with a weak D call TRBD1 (7 bases). This CDR3 spans 18 amino acids. From germline, CDR1 is SGHAT and CDR2 FQDESV (reference sequence). In DNA form, the CDR3 reads TGTGCCAGCAACTTAGCGCCGGAGCAGGGGGGAGGGGCCAACGTCCTGACTTTC. It translates to CASNLAPEQGGGANVLTF.

The chain uses TRBV5-1 and TRBJ2-5; 8 positions agree with TRBD1. CDR1 and CDR2 (germline): SGHRS, YFSETQ. This CDR3 contains 14 residues. With V trimmed by 6 bases and J by 2 bases, 6 bases remained unmatched. CDR3 region: CASKGQDWQETQYF. DNA of the CDR3: TGCGCCAGCAAGGGACAGGACTGGCAAGAGACCCAGTACTTC.

The V and J genes are TRBV7-8 and TRBJ2-1; TRBD1 might be the D (5 bases). Germline values: CDR1 SGHVS, CDR2 FQNEAQ. This CDR3 is built from 13 residues. V was trimmed by 1 base and J by 5 bases, leaving 6 bases between them. CDR3 sequence (DNA): TGTGCCAGCAGCTTAGGCAGGGACAATGAGCAGTTCTTC. This encodes CASSLGRDNEQFF.

The CDR3 nucleotides are TGTGCCAGCAGCTTTGGAGATACGCAGTATTTT. Protein: CASSFGDTQYF. This chain uses TRBV7-2 with TRBJ2-3; D remains ambiguous. The germline V gene encodes CDR1 SGHTA and CDR2 FQGNSA. The V end was cut by 3 bases, the J end by 5 bases, with 3 bases between. The CDR3 has 11 residues.

The chain links TRBV6-5 to TRBJ2-7; D not resolved. CDR1 and CDR2 (germline): MNHEY, SVGAGI. V dropped 4 bases and J dropped 1 base, with 5 bases sitting between them. The CDR3 length is 12 residues. CDR3 amino acids: CASSLQSYEQYF. The CDR3 coding sequence is TGTGCCAGCAGTTTACAGTCCTACGAGCAGTACTTC.

Here the CDR3 reads CASSLKATAENGYTF. The CDR3 nucleotides read TGTGCCAGCAGTCTGAAGGCAACAGCAGAGAATGGCTACACCTTC. The gene calls are TRBV6-5 and TRBJ1-2; D call uncertain. The length of the CDR3 is 15 residues. Trimming removed 5 bases from V and 6 bases from J, with 19 bases in between. Germline assignment: CDR1 MNHEY and CDR2 SVGAGI.

V is TRBV28 and J is TRBJ1-5, with TRBD1 matching 8 bases. With V trimmed by 4 bases and J by 5 bases, 13 bases remained unmatched. The CDR3 consists of 17 residues. Germline V gene sequence: CDR1 MDHEN, CDR2 SYDVKM. CDR3 residues: CASSWRQGAIWDQPQHF. In DNA form, the CDR3 reads TGTGCCAGCAGTTGGAGGCAGGGGGCGATCTGGGATCAGCCCCAGCATTTT.

V usage is TRBV18 and J usage is TRBJ2-1; TRBD1 aligns across 8 bases. With V trimmed by 1 base and J by 6 bases, 11 bases remained unmatched. The CDR3 is 17 residues long. The germline V gene encodes CDR1 KGHSH and CDR2 LQKENI. In DNA, the CDR3 is TGTGCCAGCTCACCACGGGAGACAGGGGCTGATGGCAATGAGCAGTTCTTC. Its protein product is CASSPRETGADGNEQFF.

The rearrangement uses TRBV30 and TRBJ1-1; D uncertain. V lost 0 bases and J 0 bases, leaving 8 bases between the germline ends. The length of the CDR3 is 14 residues. Germline lookup yields CDR1 GTSNPN and CDR2 SVGIG (reference sequence). For the CDR3, the DNA is TGTGCCTGGAGTGTAAGGAGCATGAACACTGAAGCTTTCTTT. Translated: CAWSVRSMNTEAFF. The whole variable domain, remainder taken from reference TRBV30 and TRBJ1-1, is SQTIHQWPATLVQPVGSPLSLECTVEGTSNPNLYWYRQAAGRGLQLLFYSVGIGQISSEVPQNLSASRPQDRQFILSSKKLLLSDSGFYLCAWSVRSMNTEAFFGQGTRLTVV.

V and J are TRBV3-1 (or the pseudogene TRBV3-2) and TRBJ1-4; D call uncertain. Trimming removed 1 base at V and 12 bases at J, with 6 bases between. This CDR3 contains 11 residues. Germline-derived CDR1 and CDR2 are LGHDT and YNNKEL (reference sequence). CDR3 coding DNA: TGTGCCAGCAGCCAAGGGGTACAACTGTTTTTT. Protein sequence: CASSQGVQLFF.

This clone has just a few counts. The J gene is TRBJ2-3, the V gene TRBV10-3; 7 bases align to TRBD2. The J segment lost 5 bases and the V segment lost 3 bases, leaving 8 bases of the junction unmatched. The CDR3 extends over 15 amino acids. Per the germline V gene, CDR1 is ENHRY and CDR2 is SYGVKD. CDR3 DNA sequence: TGTGCCATCAGTGATCGTTGGCGGGAGAAAGATACGCAGTATTTT. It specifies CAISDRWREKDTQYF.

Concerning this clone: The sample has other DNA sequences that encode this CDR3 too. V usage is TRBV5-1 and J usage is TRBJ1-4, with unresolved D. Trimming left V 0 bases short and J 0 bases short, with 3 bases between. The CDR3 runs 14 residues. Germline CDR1 SGHRS, CDR2 YFSETQ. CDR3 in DNA: TGCGCCAGCAGCTTGGACTCAACTAATGAAAAACTGTTTTTT. It specifies CASSLDSTNEKLFF.

The chain employs TRBV9 and TRBJ1-5; no clear D gene. The CDR3 has 14 amino acids. Germline V lookup: CDR1 SGDLS, CDR2 YYNGEE. Deletions cut 0 bases from V and 0 bases from J, with 4 bases between. Written as DNA, the CDR3 is TGTGCCAGCAGCGTAGAGGGTAGCAATCAGCCCCAGCATTTT. Protein product: CASSVEGSNQPQHF. Full variable domain (outside the CDR3, taken from reference TRBV9 and TRBJ1-5): DSGVTQTPKHLITATGQRVTLRCSPRSGDLSVYWYQQSLDQGLQFLIQYYNGEERAKGNILERFSAQQFPDLHSELNLSSLELGDSALYFCASSVEGSNQPQHFGDGTRLSIL.

This clone was observed a single time. The rearrangement links TRBV6-2 or TRBV6-3 to TRBJ1-2; TRBD1 matches at 7 bases. J lost 2 bases, V lost 5 bases, and 5 bases had no gene match. The CDR3 contains 14 residues. Germline CDR1 reads MNHEY; CDR2 reads SVGEGT. CDR3 in DNA: TGTGCCAGCAGTACCGAGACAGGGAACTATGGCTACACCTTC. It yields the protein CASSTETGNYGYTF.

This CDR3 reads CASSPQGQGMDEQYF. The CDR3 DNA follows: TGTGCCAGCAGTCCCCAGGGACAGGGGATGGACGAGCAGTACTTC. The chain links TRBV28 to TRBJ2-7, with 10 bases that match TRBD1. V was clipped by 5 bases and J by 5 bases; unmatched bases: 9. The CDR3 is 15 amino acids. Germline V gene lookup returns CDR1 MDHEN and CDR2 SYDVKM.